Given below is one TCR beta chain in context. V was clipped by 1 base and J by 3 bases, with 6 bases between them. The CDR3 is 13 residues long. CDR1 is GTSNPN and CDR2 is SVGIG in the germline V gene (reference sequence). Seattle patients were enrolled while actively infected and followed longitudinally. Only in-frame clones appear in the TCRdb table, and some are missing; sequencing was by immunoSEQ multiplex PCR. The table has about 170,000 clones, roughly 90% seen once. The sample originates from a study of blood T cell repertoires in COVID-19. The sample consisted of peripheral blood. The V call is TRBV30, the J call TRBJ1-4; a possible D gene is TRBD1 (5 bases). The source is a man aged 25 to 45 with COVID-19, enrolled during active disease. The CDR3 spells CAWSEGPNEKLFF. DNA of the CDR3: TGTGCCTGGAGTGAGGGGCCTAATGAAAAACTGTTTTTT.